Below, 20 T cell receptor beta chains from the same sample are listed, as sequenced in a study of blood T cell repertoires in COVID-19. The method was immunoSEQ multiplex PCR; TCRdb's version includes in-frame clones alone and lacks a portion of them. The table lists about 120,000 clones, 75% to 95% of them singletons. The sequencing sample was made of peripheral blood. Receptors originate from a human donor with active COVID-19. The donor label of this sample is uncertain.

This chain joins TRBV11-1 and TRBJ1-2; tentative D call: TRBD1 (5 bases). Germline assignment: CDR1 SGHAT and CDR2 FQDESV (reference sequence). Trimming removed 2 bases at V and 8 bases at J, with 21 bases between. This CDR3 has 16 residues. CDR3 DNA: TGTGCCAGCAGCTTAATCCCGGACACTGACTCTCGGGGCTACACCTTC. Translated: CASSLIPDTDSRGYTF.

J is TRBJ2-5 and V is TRBV5-1, with 8 bases aligning to TRBD2. The CDR3 has 15 residues. Germline V lookup: CDR1 SGHRS, CDR2 YFSETQ. V was pared by 2 bases and J by 4 bases, with 7 bases of the junction left unmatched. CDR3 nucleotide sequence: TGCGCCAGCAGCTTAAGGGGGGCGGGAGGAGAGACCCAGTACTTC. Its protein is CASSLRGAGGETQYF. Filled out from reference TRBV5-1 and TRBJ2-5, the complete variable domain reads KAGVTQTPRYLIKTRGQQVTLSCSPISGHRSVSWYQQTPGQGLQFLFEYFSETQRNKGNFPGRFSGRQFSNSRSEMNVSTLELGDSALYLCASSLRGAGGETQYFGPGTRLLVL.

The chain uses TRBV4-2 and TRBJ1-2; no clear D gene. V was clipped by 0 bases and J by 4 bases, with 12 bases between them. Germline assignment: CDR1 LGHNA and CDR2 YNFKEQ. There are 15 residues in the CDR3. CDR3 bases: TGTGCCAGCAGCCAAGAGGTCCTCGGTTCCTATGGCTACACCTTC. Residues: CASSQEVLGSYGYTF.

The chain employs TRBV3-1 (or the pseudogene TRBV3-2) and TRBJ1-1; 8 bases match TRBD1. V was pared by 3 bases and J by 9 bases, with 9 bases of the junction left unmatched. The CDR3 has 14 amino acids. CDR1 and CDR2 from the germline V gene are LGHDT and YNNKEL (reference sequence). The DNA of the CDR3 is TGTGCCAGCAGCCAGTTGGACAGGGCGCCCAAAGCTTTCTTT. This codes for CASSQLDRAPKAFF.

Details on this clone: The DNA is left out, because the CDR3 cannot be placed on it with certainty; the CDR3 is given as TCRdb lists it. The chain uses TRBV3-1 (or the pseudogene TRBV3-2) and TRBJ2-5; TRBD2, as called in the table, went unchecked against the DNA. The CDR3 totals 12 residues, both ends included. The germline gives CDR1 LGHDT, CDR2 YNNKEL (reference sequence). CDR3 in amino acids: CASSQVGRGNDF.

This clone was detected only a few times. This chain links TRBV7-9 with TRBJ1-2; 7 bases are shared with TRBD1. This CDR3 is 15 amino acids long. With 1 base clipped from V and 0 bases from J, the junction kept 2 bases outside the gene matches. Germline lookup yields CDR1 SEHNR and CDR2 FQNEAQ (reference sequence). The CDR3 here is CASSLVQGANYGYTF. The DNA of the CDR3 is TGTGCCAGCAGCTTAGTTCAGGGGGCTAACTATGGCTACACCTTC.

The chain recombines TRBV10-2 with TRBJ1-3; D ambiguous. Germline CDR1 and CDR2: WSHSY and SAAADI. Trimming pared 5 bases from V and 0 bases from J, leaving 14 bases between. This CDR3 comprises 16 residues. CDR3 coding DNA: TGCGCCAGCAGTTCGCCACAGCCAATCTCTGGAAACACCATATATTTT. Translation gives CASSSPQPISGNTIYF.

The chain couples TRBV28 to TRBJ1-1; possibly TRBD1 for D (5 bases). Germline V gene lookup returns CDR1 MDHEN and CDR2 SYDVKM. The CDR3 has 14 amino acids. Trimming cost V 6 bases and J 7 bases, with 18 bases left between them. CDR3 residues: CASSPGLGGGEAFF. The CDR3 nucleotides are TGTGCCAGCAGCCCAGGGTTGGGAGGTGGTGAAGCTTTCTTT.

This clone occurred many times. The chain is built from TRBV5-4 and TRBJ2-7; 13 nucleotides align to TRBD2. V dropped 2 bases and J dropped 0; count of bases not matched to a gene: 11. The CDR3 length is 19 residues. CDR1 is SGHNT, CDR2 YYREEE, per germline (reference sequence). CDR3 protein: CASSFGGLAGRGSSYEQYF. DNA for the CDR3: TGTGCCAGCAGCTTCGGGGGACTAGCGGGGCGGGGGAGCTCCTACGAGCAGTACTTC.

This clone was seen just once. This chain joins TRBV6-5 and TRBJ2-7, with D tentatively TRBD1 (7 bases). The CDR3 runs to 13 residues. Germline values: CDR1 MNHEY, CDR2 SVGAGI. The V and J ends lost 2 bases and 12 bases respectively, with 17 bases between them. CDR3 in amino acids: CASSYTRQGGLYF. The CDR3 region has the DNA TGTGCCAGCAGTTACACTAGACAGGGAGGCCTGTACTTC.

The chain joins TRBV2 to TRBJ2-2, with D uncertain. The germline gives CDR1 SNHLY, CDR2 FYNNEI. The CDR3 spans 14 residues. V dropped 7 bases and J dropped 4 bases, with 13 bases sitting between them. This CDR3 reads CASNVGVGTGELFF. The DNA of the CDR3 is TGTGCCAGCAATGTCGGAGTAGGCACCGGGGAGCTGTTTTTT. Supplemented by reference TRBV2 and TRBJ2-2, the full variable domain reads EPEVTQTPSHQVTQMGQEVILRCVPISNHLYFYWYRQILGQKVEFLVSFYNNEISEKSEIFDDQFSVERPDGSNFTLKIRSTKLEDSAMYFCASNVGVGTGELFFGEGSRLTVL.

The chain uses TRBV7-3 and TRBJ2-7; weak D call: TRBD1 (6 bases). Germline values: CDR1 SGHTA, CDR2 FQGTGA. The CDR3 runs 15 residues. The germline V and J ends were trimmed by 5 bases and 1 base, with 15 bases remaining between them. CDR3 nucleotide sequence: TGTGCCAGCAGCCTGCAAAAGGGGGTATCCTACGAGCAGTACTTC. Protein: CASSLQKGVSYEQYF.

The chain couples TRBV7-2 to TRBJ2-4; 9 bases are shared with TRBD1. V was clipped by 5 bases and J by 2 bases; unmatched bases: 7. The germline gives CDR1 SGHTA, CDR2 FQGNSA. The CDR3 is made up of 16 amino acids. The CDR3 here is CASSLGQGSTKNIQYF. Written as DNA, the CDR3 is TGTGCCAGCAGCCTGGGACAGGGAAGTACCAAAAACATTCAGTACTTC.

The genes are TRBV6-2 or TRBV6-3 and TRBJ2-1; D not certain. Trimming removed 2 bases at V and 0 bases at J, with 17 bases between. Germline V gives CDR1 MNHEY, CDR2 SVGEGT. The CDR3 covers 18 residues. CDR3 amino acids: CASSYLPRWLSSYNEQFF. The CDR3 DNA follows: TGTGCCAGCAGTTACCTCCCCCGTTGGTTGAGCTCCTACAATGAGCAGTTCTTC.

V and J are TRBV20-1 and TRBJ1-5, with TRBD1 matching over 10 bases. V was pared by 3 bases and J by 4 bases, with 18 bases of the junction left unmatched. The CDR3 extends over 19 amino acids. Germline V gene sequence: CDR1 DFQATT, CDR2 SNEGSKA (reference sequence). The CDR3 coding sequence is TGCAGTGCTAGTCGCACGGGACAGGGGACCTACCACCTTAATCAGCCCCAGCATTTT. Its protein is CSASRTGQGTYHLNQPQHF.

This chain uses TRBV7-9 with TRBJ2-1; 7 bases agree with TRBD1. CDR1 and CDR2 (germline): SEHNR, FQNEAQ (reference sequence). This CDR3 spans 14 amino acids. With V trimmed by 1 base and J by 5 bases, 2 bases remained unmatched. DNA for the CDR3: TGTGCCAGCAGCTTAGTCACAGGGGACAATGAGCAGTTCTTC. Translated: CASSLVTGDNEQFF.

The CDR3 DNA reads as TGTGCCAGCAGCTCAGGGACTCATAACCCCGGGGAGCTGTTTTTT. Protein: CASSSGTHNPGELFF. The chain recombines TRBV9 with TRBJ2-2; D may be TRBD2 (6 bases). The CDR3 sequence is 15 residues long. The V gene lost 4 bases and the J gene lost 6 bases, with 16 bases spanning the gap. Looked up from germline, CDR1 is SGDLS and CDR2 is YYNGEE.

The chain is built from TRBV18 and TRBJ1-1; possible D gene TRBD1, 5 bases. Germline V gene lookup returns CDR1 KGHSH and CDR2 LQKENI. The CDR3 runs 14 residues. V lost 6 bases and J lost 2, with 13 bases in between. The CDR3 nucleotides read TGTGCCAGCTCGCAGACAGAGAAAAACACTGAAGCTTTCTTT. Protein sequence: CASSQTEKNTEAFF.

The V gene is TRBV6-5, the J gene TRBJ1-2, with 8 bases identical to TRBD1. The CDR3 contains 15 residues. The V gene end was trimmed by 4 bases and the J gene end by 4 bases; junction bases not matched to a gene: 8. Looked up from germline, CDR1 is MNHEY and CDR2 is SVGAGI. CDR3 nucleotide sequence: TGTGCCAGCAGTTCCGGACAGGGCCCTAGCTATGGCTACACCTTC. The encoded protein is CASSSGQGPSYGYTF.

V gene TRBV12-3 or TRBV12-4 combines with J gene TRBJ2-7; D perhaps matches TRBD1 (5 bases). V was clipped by 6 bases and J by 6 bases, with 12 bases between them. This CDR3 is 12 amino acids long. The CDR3 coding sequence is TGTGCCAGCAGGTCCTGGGGCGCCGAGCAGTACTTC. It specifies CASRSWGAEQYF.